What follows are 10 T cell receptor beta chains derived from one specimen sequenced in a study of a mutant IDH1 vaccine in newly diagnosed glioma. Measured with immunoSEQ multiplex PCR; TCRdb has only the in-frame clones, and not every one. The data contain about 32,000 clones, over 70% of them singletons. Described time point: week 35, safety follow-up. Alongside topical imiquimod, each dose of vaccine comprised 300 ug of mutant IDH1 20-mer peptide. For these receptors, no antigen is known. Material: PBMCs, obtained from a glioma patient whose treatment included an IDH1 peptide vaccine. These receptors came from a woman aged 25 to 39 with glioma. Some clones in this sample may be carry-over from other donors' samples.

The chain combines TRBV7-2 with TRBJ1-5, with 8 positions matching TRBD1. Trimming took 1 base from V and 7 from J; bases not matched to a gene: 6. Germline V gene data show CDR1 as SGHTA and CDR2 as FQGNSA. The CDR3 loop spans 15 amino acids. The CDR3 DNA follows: TGTGCCAGCAGCTTAGAGCGACAGGGGTTACAGCCCCAGCATTTT. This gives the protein CASSLERQGLQPQHF.

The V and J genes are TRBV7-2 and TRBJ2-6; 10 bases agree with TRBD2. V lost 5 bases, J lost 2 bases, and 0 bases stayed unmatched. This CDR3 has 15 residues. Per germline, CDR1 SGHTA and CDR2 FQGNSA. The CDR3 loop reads CASSSGGAGANVLTF. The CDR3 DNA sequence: TGTGCCAGCAGCAGCGGGGGGGCTGGGGCCAACGTCCTGACTTTC.

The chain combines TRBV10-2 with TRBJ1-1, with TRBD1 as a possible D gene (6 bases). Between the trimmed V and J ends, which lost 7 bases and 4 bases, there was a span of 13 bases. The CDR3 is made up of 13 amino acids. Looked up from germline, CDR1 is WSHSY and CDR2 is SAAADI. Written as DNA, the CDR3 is TGCGCCAGCAAAGAGGTAGGGGGCACTGAAGCTTTCTTT. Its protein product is CASKEVGGTEAFF.

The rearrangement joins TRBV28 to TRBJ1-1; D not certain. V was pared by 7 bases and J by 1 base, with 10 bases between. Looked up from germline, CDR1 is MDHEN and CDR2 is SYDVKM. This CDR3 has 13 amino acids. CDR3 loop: CASTQWRNTEAFF. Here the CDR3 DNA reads TGTGCCAGCACCCAATGGAGGAACACTGAAGCTTTCTTT.

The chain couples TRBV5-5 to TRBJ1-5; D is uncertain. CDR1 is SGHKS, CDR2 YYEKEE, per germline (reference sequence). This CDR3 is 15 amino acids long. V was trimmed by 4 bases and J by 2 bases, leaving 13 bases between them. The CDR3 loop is CASSRLWGGNQPQHF. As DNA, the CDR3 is TGTGCCAGCAGCCGCTTGTGGGGTGGCAATCAGCCCCAGCATTTT.

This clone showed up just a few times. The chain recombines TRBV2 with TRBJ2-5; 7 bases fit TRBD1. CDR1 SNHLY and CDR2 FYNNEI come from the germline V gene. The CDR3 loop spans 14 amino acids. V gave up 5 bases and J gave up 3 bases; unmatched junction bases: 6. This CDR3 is CASSPDRAEETQYF. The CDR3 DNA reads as TGTGCCAGCAGTCCCGACAGGGCCGAAGAGACCCAGTACTTC.

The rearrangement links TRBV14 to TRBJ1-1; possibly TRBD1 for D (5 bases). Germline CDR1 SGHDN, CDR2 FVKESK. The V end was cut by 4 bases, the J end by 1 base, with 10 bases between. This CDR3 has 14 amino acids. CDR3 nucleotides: TGTGCCAGCAGCCCACAGAGGGGGAACACTGAAGCTTTCTTT. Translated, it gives CASSPQRGNTEAFF.

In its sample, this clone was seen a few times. The CDR3 DNA follows: TGTGCCAGCGGATGGGACAATAGCAATCAGCCCCAGCATTTT. It is translated as CASGWDNSNQPQHF. The chain carries TRBV6-1 and TRBJ1-5; a weak D match, TRBD1 (6 bases). Germline CDR1 MNHNS, CDR2 SASEGT. There are 14 residues in the CDR3. V lost 8 bases and J lost 0, with 11 bases in between.

This CDR3 is CASSTSSLQGTEAFF. DNA of the CDR3: TGTGCCAGCAGTACCAGCAGTCTTCAGGGCACTGAAGCTTTCTTT. The chain employs TRBV6-5 and TRBJ1-1; D is possibly TRBD1 (5 bases). This CDR3 has 15 amino acids. V lost 5 bases and J 4 bases, leaving 17 bases between the germline ends. Germline V gene data show CDR1 as MNHEY and CDR2 as SVGAGI.

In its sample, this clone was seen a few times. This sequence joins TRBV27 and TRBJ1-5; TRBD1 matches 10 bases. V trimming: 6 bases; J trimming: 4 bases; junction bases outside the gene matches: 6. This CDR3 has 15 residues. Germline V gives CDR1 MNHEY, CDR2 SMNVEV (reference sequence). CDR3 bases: TGTGCCAGCAGCCCGGGACAGGGGACAAATCAGCCCCAGCATTTT. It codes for CASSPGQGTNQPQHF.